The 28 T cell receptor beta chains below were found in one sample sequenced in a study of CD8+CD57+ T cells in acquired aplastic anemia. Genomic DNA, the template, was used for profiling of the TCR beta VDJ and CDR3. TCRdb analysed the reads with MiXCR anew, one entry per CDR3 protein. This sample has roughly 180,000 distinct CDR3 sequences, with roughly 63% found just once. Selection for sequencing was limited to patients who had shown CD8+CD57+ cell expansion by flow cytometry. The sequenced sample was sorted CD4+, CD8+, or CD8+CD57+ T cells (not recorded which) from PBMCs. All receptors derive from a human donor with aplastic anemia.

The rearrangement uses TRBV7-3 and TRBJ1-1, with TRBD1 matching 7 bases. V shed 5 bases, J shed 1 base, and the junction held 4 bases outside the gene matches. The CDR3 totals 14 residues. CDR1 is SGHTA, CDR2 FQGTGA, per germline. The CDR3 DNA is TGTGCCAGCAGCGCACAGGGGCAGAACACTGAAGCTTTCTTT. Translation gives CASSAQGQNTEAFF.

On this clonotype: This clone may be a read error of a much larger clone one base away. The chain uses TRBV5-1 and TRBJ2-3; D might be TRBD1 (7 bases). The CDR3 totals 15 residues. CDR1 is SGHRS and CDR2 is YFSETQ in the germline V gene. V shed 7 bases and J shed 1 base, with 16 bases lying between them. CDR3 loop: CASQEEGARTDTQYF. The DNA of the CDR3 is TGCGCCAGCCAGGAGGAGGGGGCGCGCACAGATACGCAGTATTTT.

The rearrangement joins TRBV10-2 to TRBJ1-3; TRBD1 might be the D (5 bases). Trimming removed 3 bases from V and 0 bases from J, with 12 bases in between. This CDR3 has 16 amino acids. Germline CDR1 and CDR2: WSHSY and SAAADI. This chain's CDR3 is CASSEQKGISGNTIYF. CDR3 sequence (DNA): TGCGCCAGCAGTGAACAAAAGGGGATCTCTGGAAACACCATATATTTT.

This clonotype appeared many times. This chain connects TRBV6-1 to TRBJ2-1; no reliable D call. V dropped 10 bases and J dropped 4 bases, with 5 bases sitting between them. This CDR3 region has 10 residues. Germline V gene sequence: CDR1 MNHNS, CDR2 SASEGT. The CDR3: CATSYNEQFF. The CDR3 coding sequence is TGTGCCACCTCTTACAATGAGCAGTTCTTC.

V usage is TRBV10-2 and J usage is TRBJ2-7, with D possibly TRBD2 on 5 matching bases. Trimming left V 3 bases short and J 0 bases short, with 12 bases between. CDR1 is WSHSY, CDR2 SAAADI, per germline. This CDR3 contains 15 residues. The CDR3 here is CASSDVEGSSYEQYF. The CDR3 DNA is TGCGCCAGCAGTGATGTAGAGGGTAGCTCCTACGAGCAGTACTTC.

Worth noting for this clonotype: Germline and junction disagree at one end, which may indicate a read error. The gene calls are TRBV19 and TRBJ1-1, with TRBD1 matching over 8 bases. Germline V gene lookup returns CDR1 LNHDA and CDR2 SQIVND (reference sequence). The CDR3 contains 15 residues. As DNA, the CDR3 is TGTGCCAGTAGTATTCAGGGGGCGGCGAACACTGAAGCTTTCTTC. This gives the protein CASSIQGAANTEAFF.

Ten or more counts support this clonotype. The V call is TRBV20-1, the J call TRBJ2-3; 14 bases fit TRBD2. The CDR3 contains 21 residues. CDR1 DFQATT and CDR2 SNEGSKA come from the germline V gene (reference sequence). V lost 1 base, J lost 0 bases, and 15 bases stayed unmatched. In DNA form, the CDR3 reads TGCAGTGCTAGAGCAGGGATACCGGGACTAGCGGGGGTAGCTAGCACAGATACGCAGTATTTT. This translates into CSARAGIPGLAGVASTDTQYF.

This clonotype was seen a few times. The chain couples TRBV4-1 to TRBJ2-4; D gene uncertain. The CDR3 runs 18 residues. Deletions cut 0 bases from V and 0 bases from J, with 15 bases between. The germline V gene has CDR1 MGHRA and CDR2 YSYEKL. The CDR3 nucleotides read TGCGCCAGCAGCCAAGATGGTGTACAGTTTCTAGCCAAAAACATTCAGTACTTC. Translation: CASSQDGVQFLAKNIQYF.

A remark on this clonotype: This CDR3 fails to terminate in the conserved phenylalanine or tryptophan, so it likely reflects a read error. This chain connects TRBV7-9 to TRBJ2-1; 13 bases are shared with TRBD2. The CDR3 covers 15 residues. V dropped 5 bases and J dropped 5; count of bases not matched to a gene: 3. CDR1 is SEHNR, CDR2 FQNEAQ, per germline (reference sequence). CDR3 in DNA: TGTGCCAGCAGCCCAACTAGCGGGGGGGACAATGAGCAGTTCCTC. It codes for CASSPTSGGDNEQFL.

This clonotype turned up a few times. The junction differs from germline at one of its ends, possibly a read error. V is TRBV11-1 and J is TRBJ2-5, with 7 nucleotides matching TRBD1. Germline V gives CDR1 SGHAT, CDR2 FQDESV (reference sequence). The CDR3 runs to 12 residues. The CDR3 bases are TGTGCCAGCAGCCAAGGAGTAGGACAGGTGCACTTC. Protein product: CASSQGVGQVHF.

The genes are TRBV2 and TRBJ1-2, with D maybe TRBD1 (6 bases). Trimming removed 9 bases from V and 8 bases from J, with 16 bases in between. CDR1 SNHLY and CDR2 FYNNEI come from the germline V gene. The CDR3 consists of 12 residues. The CDR3 here is CASSGDLWGYTF. CDR3 bases: TGTGCCAGTTCAGGGGATCTATGGGGCTACACCTTC. Looking up the rest from reference TRBV2 and TRBJ1-2 gives the full variable domain: EPEVTQTPSHQVTQMGQEVILRCVPISNHLYFYWYRQILGQKVEFLVSFYNNEISEKSEIFDDQFSVERPDGSNFTLKIRSTKLEDSAMYFCASSGDLWGYTFGSGTRLTVV.

Comment on this clonotype: This may stem from a read error, because a much larger clone lies one nucleotide away. The V and J genes are TRBV6-6 and TRBJ1-2; the D is unclear. The CDR3 extends over 15 amino acids. Germline loops: CDR1 MNHNY, CDR2 SVGAGI (reference sequence). V lost 4 bases to trimming and J lost 6 bases, with 18 bases between them. CDR3: CASSCSLGGLDGYTF. The CDR3 DNA reads TGTGCCAGCAGTTGCTCGTTAGGCGGGCTCGATGGCTACACCTTC.

With regard to this clonotype: One junction end does not reproduce the germline sequence, and a read error may be involved. The rearrangement links TRBV2 to TRBJ1-3; 8 bases map to TRBD1. There are 14 residues in the CDR3. The V gene's germline CDR1 is SNHLY and CDR2 FYNNEI. The CDR3 loop is CASRGQASGNTIYF. The DNA of the CDR3 is TGTGCCAGCAGGGGACAGGCCTCTGGAAACACCATATACTTT.

The table lists this clonotype with a count of one. J is TRBJ1-1 and V is TRBV2; the D is unclear. Germline V gene lookup returns CDR1 SNHLY and CDR2 FYNNEI. The CDR3 consists of 12 residues. CDR3 region: CFSTLANTEAFF. In DNA form, the CDR3 reads TGTTTCAGCACCCTGGCGAACACTGAAGCTTTCTTT.

J is TRBJ1-6 and V is TRBV7-9, with D hard to call. CDR1 is SEHNR, CDR2 FQNEAQ, per germline (reference sequence). The CDR3 contains 13 residues. V was cut by 7 bases and J by 7 bases, with 11 bases left in between. This CDR3 is CASNLSGNSPLHF. In DNA, the CDR3 is TGTGCCAGCAACTTGTCCGGGAATTCACCCCTCCACTTT.

V gene TRBV10-2 combines with J gene TRBJ1-1; 7 bases align to TRBD1. CDR1 and CDR2 (germline): WSHSY, SAAADI. V shed 3 bases, J shed 1 base, and the junction held 5 bases outside the gene matches. The CDR3 spans 15 residues. DNA of the CDR3: TGCGCCAGCAGTGAATCAGGGGGAAGGAACACTGAAGCTTTCTTT. It yields the protein CASSESGGRNTEAFF.

The chain links TRBV15 to TRBJ2-1; D is perhaps TRBD1 or TRBD2 (5 bases each). Germline-derived CDR1 and CDR2 are LNHNV and YYDKDF (reference sequence). The CDR3 consists of 15 residues. The V and J ends lost 2 bases and 3 bases respectively, with 11 bases between them. The CDR3 protein is CATSRYRDGYNEQFF. The CDR3 DNA follows: TGTGCCACCAGCAGATACCGGGACGGCTACAATGAGCAGTTCTTC.

This clonotype was seen only once. The gene calls are TRBV7-8 and TRBJ2-1; the match to TRBD2 covers 7 bases. This CDR3 has 17 residues. Germline assignment: CDR1 SGHVS and CDR2 FQNEAQ. V was pared by 1 base and J by 5 bases, with 11 bases of the junction left unmatched. CDR3 sequence: CASSLGLATYVNNEQFF. In nucleotides, the CDR3 is TGTGCCAGCAGCTTAGGACTAGCCACATACGTCAACAATGAGCAGTTCTTC.

The chain recombines TRBV19 with TRBJ1-1; D is ambiguous. This CDR3 is 14 amino acids long. Germline V gene data show CDR1 as LNHDA and CDR2 as SQIVND (reference sequence). V dropped 5 bases and J dropped 1 base, with 11 bases sitting between them. The CDR3 DNA is TGTGCCAGTAGTGTTGGGATGGCGAACACTGAAGCTTTCTTT. Amino acid sequence: CASSVGMANTEAFF.

Written as DNA, the CDR3 is TGCAGTGCTAGTGAACAGGGGAGGCAACACACTGAAGCTTTCTTT. Protein: CSASEQGRQHTEAFF. The chain employs TRBV20-1 and TRBJ2-2, with 7 bases matching TRBD1. The DNA end is a closer match to TRBJ1-1, so the J assignment may be wrong. The CDR3 extends over 15 amino acids. Germline CDR1 reads DFQATT; CDR2 reads SNEGSKA (reference sequence).

In its sample, this clonotype was seen a few times. J is TRBJ2-7 and V is TRBV7-9; tentatively, D is TRBD1 (7 bases). Trimming pared 3 bases from V and 2 bases from J, leaving 14 bases between. This CDR3 contains 15 residues. Germline CDR1 is SEHNR and CDR2 is FQNEAQ (reference sequence). CDR3 in DNA: TGTGCCAGCAGCTTGAGACAGGGAGGCGCCTACGAGCAGTACTTC. It codes for CASSLRQGGAYEQYF.

A word on this clonotype: One end of the junction varies from germline; a read error may be responsible. The chain carries TRBV4-1 and TRBJ1-6, with 7 bases that match TRBD1. Germline V gene lookup returns CDR1 MGHRA and CDR2 YSYEKL. This CDR3 spans 16 amino acids. CDR3 nucleotide sequence: TGTGCCAGCAGCCAACTTCAGGGGGAGGGTAATTCACCCCTCCACTTT. It is translated as CASSQLQGEGNSPLHF.

This chain connects TRBV19 to TRBJ2-3; D unresolved. The CDR3 contains 15 residues. Trimming pared 1 base from V and 0 bases from J, leaving 8 bases between. The germline CDR1 and CDR2 sequences are LNHDA and SQIVND (reference sequence). CDR3 sequence: CASSIAGRSTDTQYF. CDR3 nucleotides: TGTGCCAGTAGTATAGCAGGCAGAAGCACAGATACGCAGTATTTT.

The gene calls are TRBV7-9 and TRBJ2-3; D is unresolved. This CDR3 contains 12 residues. Germline values: CDR1 SEHNR, CDR2 FQNEAQ (reference sequence). Trimming left V 5 bases short and J 4 bases short, with 7 bases between. The CDR3 nucleotides are TGTGCCAGCAGCCCCGTCCCAGATACGCAGTATTTT. It codes for CASSPVPDTQYF. The whole variable domain, filled in from reference TRBV7-9 and TRBJ2-3, reads DTGVSQNPRHKITKRGQNVTFRCDPISEHNRLYWYRQTLGQGPEFLTYFQNEAQLEKSRLLSDRFSAERPKGSFSTLEIQRTEQGDSAMYLCASSPVPDTQYFGPGTRLTVL.

The sample holds many counts of this clonotype. The J gene is TRBJ2-4, the V gene TRBV12-3 or TRBV12-4; either TRBD1 or TRBD2 may supply D (5 bases each). The CDR3 contains 13 residues. Trimming removed 5 bases at V and 4 bases at J, with 9 bases between. The CDR3 DNA is TGTGCCAGCAGTCAGGGACGGAAAAACATTCAGTACTTC. Amino acids: CASSQGRKNIQYF.

This chain uses TRBV7-8 with TRBJ2-5; D call uncertain. V gave up 4 bases and J gave up 6 bases, with 6 bases separating them. Germline CDR1 SGHVS, CDR2 FQNEAQ. The CDR3 has 11 amino acids. CDR3 region: CASSWAQTQYF. For the CDR3, the DNA is TGTGCCAGCAGCTGGGCCCAGACCCAGTACTTC.

The chain links TRBV3-1 to TRBJ1-1; a possible D gene is TRBD1 (6 bases). V lost 3 bases and J lost 2, with 13 bases in between. The CDR3 loop spans 15 amino acids. Germline values: CDR1 LGHDT, CDR2 YNNKEL (reference sequence). CDR3 bases: TGTGCCAGCAGCCAGACCCCGGGACACAACACTGAAGCTTTCTTT. It specifies CASSQTPGHNTEAFF.

This sequence joins TRBV6-5 and TRBJ2-7, with D perhaps TRBD1 (5 bases). Trimming left V 6 bases short and J 3 bases short, with 12 bases between. Germline lookup yields CDR1 MNHEY and CDR2 SVGAGI. The CDR3 is 13 amino acids. The CDR3 reads CASSAGFDYEQYF. The CDR3 DNA sequence: TGTGCCAGCAGCGCAGGGTTCGACTACGAGCAGTACTTC.